This section outlines one T cell receptor (beta chain) sequence together with its context. What this receptor recognizes is not known. The record has no base qualities; no much larger clone is one base away. These data come from a study of shared clonotypes between healthy human individuals (dated by TCRdb to about 2020). Study-level background: A couple of women and a few men aged 18 to 49 years were included in the cohort. To estimate repertoire size and how much clonotypes are shared between individuals, the study performed deep sequencing of blood TCR repertoires from roughly five healthy adults. To increase sequencing depth and limit assay-specific biases, different laboratories used diverse techniques to prepare libraries and sequence TCR repertoires. Per donor, three plates each were used for CD4 naive and CD4 memory, two for CD8 naive, and one for CD8 memory. Leukapheresis yielded between about 0.94 and 9 billion PBMCs per donor.

The paper as a whole reports these results and caveats: Only blood was sampled, and tissue TCR repertoires likely differ from those in blood. Clonotypes shared by all four sorted-subset donors showed higher generation probabilities than non-shared clonotypes. Because the study included a small number of donors, the genetic and exposure-history diversity represented was limited. Across a few donors, approximately 5% of naive CD4, roughly 3.8% of naive CD8, 2.3% of memory CD4, and 0.4% of memory CD8 clonotypes were shared. Based on pairwise subsampling, the degree of clonotype sharing among donors was expected to be affected by sequencing depth. Rarefaction of sorted-subset datasets indicated incomplete sequencing despite the large sequencing depth. Estimated clonotype richness was generally larger for naive than for memory subsets.

Trimming takes 5 bases from V and 0 bases from J, and the germline ends sit 14 bases apart. The CDR1 and CDR2 encoded by the germline V gene are MDHEN and SYDVKM. Counted from cysteine to phenylalanine, this CDR3 has 16 amino acids. This entry keeps only the CDR3 DNA: 48 bases, framed from base 1. The donors were healthy, HIV-negative adults with no recently reported acute infections or vaccinations. Every donor was a Caucasian adult living in Nashville, Tennessee, USA. CD4+ T cells were enriched by magnetic negative selection, after which naive cells were positively selected on CD45RA and the negative fraction was taken as the memory subset. Blood was obtained by leukapheresis, after which PBMCs were separated by Ficoll-Histopaque density gradient centrifugation and cryopreserved in liquid nitrogen vapor phase. Analytical flow cytometry was used to check the purity and quantity of each magnetically sorted T cell population. Each sorted fraction had its genomic DNA isolated and then quantified by UV absorbance on a Nanodrop 2000c.

TCR CDR3 regions were amplified from genomic DNA by multiplex PCR using the deep immunoSEQ assay. Genomic DNA extracted from each cell subset was distributed evenly over all wells of several immunoSEQ 96-well plates, and each plate served as one replicate. For sorted subsets, roughly 200 ng of genomic DNA, equivalent to 25,000 to 35,000 T cell genomes, went into each replicate PCR. Purified libraries were quantified with a Qubit 3.0 fluorometer, sized on a Bioanalyzer 2100, and re-quantified with the KAPA Library Quantification kit. A separate single-read 150-cycle Illumina NextSeq 550 flow cell was used to sequence each immunoSEQ 96-well plate. The authors' analysis ran thus. Because the immunoSEQ output included only junctional sequences and no quality scores, the filtering could not be the same as the filtering used for full-length reads. Sequences were annotated with PyIR, a Python wrapper for IgBLAST v1.9, using IMGT germline references to assign V/J genes and CDR3. Reads with weak V/J assignments (E-value above 1e-6), missing CDR3, stop codons, out-of-frame junctions, or ambiguous translated residues were removed. V3J clonotypes were defined by identical inferred V gene, J gene, and CDR3 amino acid sequence. The percentage overlap between two repertoires was calculated by dividing the number of shared unique clonotypes by the size of the smaller repertoire. Repertoire richness was assessed with RTK rarefaction, the Chao1 estimator, and Recon v2.1 estimates of unobserved clonotypes. Generation probabilities were computed with OLGA for all TCRbeta clonotypes obtained by the gDNA method from several donors. In TCRdb, the immuneACCESS table is reduced to in-frame sequences with V and J assigned. These tables do not hold every clone; where another copy was compared, an unresolved V gene accounts for under half, and the others remain unexplained. The V and J calls and the clone size are those of that table, but D and trimming were determined from the DNA. Across this sample there are roughly 2,500,000 clones, with roughly 93% seen only once. In total, the top ten clones hold about 0.34% of the sample.

Recombination connected TRBV28 to TRBJ1-3; the D gene cannot be named for sure. The sample comprised naive CD4+ T cells from PBMCs. In light of the paper, this sample's cell subset or site label describes: CD45RA+ positively selected. This receptor was identified in a young man in good health. Some clones in this sample may be carry-over from other donors' samples. The sequenced DNA is TGTGCCAGCAGTCACCGGGAAGGGCTCTCTGGAAACACCATATATTTT. Its amino acids are CASSHREGLSGNTIYF.